Each of the 3 T cell receptor beta chains below was sequenced from the same sample in a study of cytomegalovirus exposure and HLA in healthy donors. Data came from immunoSEQ multiplex PCR; TCRdb stores just in-frame clones and leaves some out. The data hold around 160,000 clones, with roughly 91% observed a single time. The sequencing sample was made of PBMCs. The origin of the receptors is a young man in good health and CMV-seronegative.

The rearrangement joins TRBV5-1 to TRBJ2-7; 9 bases are a match to TRBD1. CDR3 length: 15 amino acids. After removal of 4 bases from V and 2 bases from J, the junction contained 7 bases not matched to a gene. Looked up from germline, CDR1 is SGHRS and CDR2 is YFSETQ. The CDR3 bases are TGCGCCAGCAGCCAGGGACAGGGAGACACCTACGAGCAGTACGTC. It specifies CASSQGQGDTYEQYV.

The rearrangement links TRBV25-1 to TRBJ1-2; 7 nucleotides line up with TRBD1. V shed 5 bases and J 3 bases; nucleotides not matched to a gene: 3. The CDR3 runs 13 residues. From germline, CDR1 is MGHDK and CDR2 SYGVNS. This CDR3 is CASSKDRDYGYTF. The CDR3 DNA is TGTGCCAGCAGTAAAGACAGGGACTATGGCTACACCTTC.

This chain joins TRBV2 and TRBJ2-7, with D possibly matching TRBD1 (5 bases). The CDR3 has 15 amino acids. Germline lookup yields CDR1 SNHLY and CDR2 FYNNEI. The V end was cut by 2 bases, the J end by 2 bases, with 13 bases between. In nucleotides, the CDR3 is TGTGCCAGCAGTGAACCGGGTCGACAGACCTACGAGCAGTACGTC. Translation gives CASSEPGRQTYEQYV.